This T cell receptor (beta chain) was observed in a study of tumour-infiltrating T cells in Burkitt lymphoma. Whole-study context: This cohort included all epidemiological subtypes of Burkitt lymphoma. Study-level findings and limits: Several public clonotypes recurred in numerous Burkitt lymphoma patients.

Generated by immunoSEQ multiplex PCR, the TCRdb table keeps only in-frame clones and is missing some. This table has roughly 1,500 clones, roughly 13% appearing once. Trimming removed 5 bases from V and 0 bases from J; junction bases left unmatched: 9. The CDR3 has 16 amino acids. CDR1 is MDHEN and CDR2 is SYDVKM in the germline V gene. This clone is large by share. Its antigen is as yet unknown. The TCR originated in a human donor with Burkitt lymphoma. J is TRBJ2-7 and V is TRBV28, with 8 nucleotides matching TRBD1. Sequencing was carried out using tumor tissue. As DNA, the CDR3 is TGTGCCAGCAGTCCTCCGGGACAGGAAGTCTCCTACGAGCAGTACTTC. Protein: CASSPPGQEVSYEQYF.